This T cell receptor beta chain was found in a study of T cell responses to AZD1222 COVID-19 vaccine. CDR3 length: 13 amino acids. Trimming removed 0 bases at V and 4 bases at J, with 8 bases between. Germline V gives CDR1 GTSNPN, CDR2 SVGIG (reference sequence). A note on this clone: The antigen is not known.

Study results and caveats: Seropositive status at baseline applied to only a handful of AZD1222 recipients. CD4 TCRs associated with vaccination spanned spike, dominating at 160-218 and 743-854. The sample set comprised mostly white British donors with more females, and clonal diversity was possibly underestimated.

Some clones are missing from TCRdb's copy, which holds only in-frame ones; the method was immunoSEQ multiplex PCR. Seen here are under 200,000 clones, about 91% observed once, and the top ten hold 1% to 1.5%. The sequences come from peripheral blood, collected 28 days after the second AZD1222 dose. This TCR was recovered from an adult who received the AZD1222 COVID-19 vaccine. The chain uses TRBV30 and TRBJ2-3; TRBD1 is a possible D gene (5 bases). CDR3: CAWSVQDPDTQYF. The CDR3 DNA is TGTGCCTGGAGTGTACAGGACCCAGATACGCAGTATTTT. Based on the CDR3 plus reference TRBV30 and TRBJ2-3, the full variable domain is SQTIHQWPATLVQPVGSPLSLECTVEGTSNPNLYWYRQAAGRGLQLLFYSVGIGQISSEVPQNLSASRPQDRQFILSSKKLLLSDSGFYLCAWSVQDPDTQYFGPGTRLTVL.